Sequencing of this TCR beta chain was carried out in a study of T cells in Graves' hyperthyroidism and ophthalmopathy. Trimming took 6 bases from V and 4 from J, leaving 15 bases between them. This CDR3 region has 14 residues. Germline loops: CDR1 DFQATT, CDR2 SNEGSKA (reference sequence). Researchers took RNA transcripts and amplified the TCR beta CDR3 regions from them. HTBI primers were employed in a first-round RT-PCR of the TCR CDR3. TCRdb re-called the multiplex PCR reads with MiXCR, one entry per CDR3 protein. This sample carries 450,000 to 700,000 distinct CDR3 sequences, 46% of them seen once, and the ten largest clones take 15% to 20%.

The sample taken for sequencing was peripheral blood or thyroid tissue (not recorded which). The chain joins TRBV20-1 to TRBJ2-2; D is possibly TRBD2 (6 bases). The TCR originated in an adult woman with Graves' disease, either hyperthyroidism or ophthalmopathy (not recorded which). The CDR3: CSAPGLGGTGELFF. The CDR3 DNA is TGCAGTGCCCCGGGACTGGGGGGCACCGGGGAGCTGTTTTTT.